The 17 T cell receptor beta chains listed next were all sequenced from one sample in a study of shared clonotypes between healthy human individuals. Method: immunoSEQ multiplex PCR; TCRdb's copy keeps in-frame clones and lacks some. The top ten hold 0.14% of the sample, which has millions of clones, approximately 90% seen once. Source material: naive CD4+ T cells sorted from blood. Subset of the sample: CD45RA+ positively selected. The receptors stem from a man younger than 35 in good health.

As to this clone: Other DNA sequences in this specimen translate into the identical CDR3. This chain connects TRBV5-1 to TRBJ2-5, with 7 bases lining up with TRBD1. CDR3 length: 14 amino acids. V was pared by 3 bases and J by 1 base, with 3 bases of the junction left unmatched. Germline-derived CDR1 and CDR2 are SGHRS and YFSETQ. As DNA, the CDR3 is TGCGCCAGCAGCTCGTCAGGGGGCCAAGAGACCCAGTACTTC. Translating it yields CASSSSGGQETQYF.

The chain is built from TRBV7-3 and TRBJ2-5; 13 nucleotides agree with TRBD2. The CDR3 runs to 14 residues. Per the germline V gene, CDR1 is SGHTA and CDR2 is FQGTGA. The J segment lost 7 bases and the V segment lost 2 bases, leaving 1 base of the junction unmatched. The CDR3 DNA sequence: TGTGCCAGCAGCTTAGGGACTAGCGGGGCGACCCAGTACTTC. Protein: CASSLGTSGATQYF.

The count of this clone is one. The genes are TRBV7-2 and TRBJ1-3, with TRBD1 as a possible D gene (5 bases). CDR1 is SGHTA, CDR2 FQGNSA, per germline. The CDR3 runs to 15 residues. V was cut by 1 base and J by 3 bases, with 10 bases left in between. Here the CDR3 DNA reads TGTGCCAGCAGCTTAGAGGGGCGGGTTGGAAACACCATATATTTT. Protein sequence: CASSLEGRVGNTIYF.

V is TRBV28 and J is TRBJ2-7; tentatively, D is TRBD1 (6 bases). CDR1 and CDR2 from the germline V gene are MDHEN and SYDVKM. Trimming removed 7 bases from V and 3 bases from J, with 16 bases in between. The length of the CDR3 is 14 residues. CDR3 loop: CASTSGGHSYEQYF. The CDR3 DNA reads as TGTGCCAGCACTTCTGGGGGACACAGCTACGAGCAGTACTTC.

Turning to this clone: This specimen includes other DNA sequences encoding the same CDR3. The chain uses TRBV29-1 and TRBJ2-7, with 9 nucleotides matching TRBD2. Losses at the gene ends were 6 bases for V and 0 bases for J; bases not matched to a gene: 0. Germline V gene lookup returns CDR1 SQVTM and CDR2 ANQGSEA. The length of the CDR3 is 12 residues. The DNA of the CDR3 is TGCAGCGTGACTAGCGGCTCCTACGAGCAGTACTTC. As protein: CSVTSGSYEQYF.

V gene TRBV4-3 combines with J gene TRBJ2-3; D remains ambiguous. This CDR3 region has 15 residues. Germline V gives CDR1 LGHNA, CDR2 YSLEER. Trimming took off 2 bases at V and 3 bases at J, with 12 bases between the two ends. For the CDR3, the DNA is TGCGCCAGCAGCCAATCCCTCTCCCCTACAGATACGCAGTATTTT. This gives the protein CASSQSLSPTDTQYF.

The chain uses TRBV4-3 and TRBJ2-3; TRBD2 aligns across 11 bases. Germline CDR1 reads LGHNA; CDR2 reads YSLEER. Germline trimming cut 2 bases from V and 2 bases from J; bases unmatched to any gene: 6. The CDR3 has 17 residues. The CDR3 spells CASSQRGLAGYTDTQYF. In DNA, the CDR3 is TGCGCCAGCAGCCAACGAGGACTAGCGGGCTACACAGATACGCAGTATTTT.

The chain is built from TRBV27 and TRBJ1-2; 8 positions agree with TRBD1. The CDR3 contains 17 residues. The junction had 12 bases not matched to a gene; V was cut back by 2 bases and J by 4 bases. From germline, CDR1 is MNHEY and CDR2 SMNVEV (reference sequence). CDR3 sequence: CASSLDGQGPTTYGYTF. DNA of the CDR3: TGTGCCAGCAGTTTAGACGGACAGGGTCCAACCACCTATGGCTACACCTTC.

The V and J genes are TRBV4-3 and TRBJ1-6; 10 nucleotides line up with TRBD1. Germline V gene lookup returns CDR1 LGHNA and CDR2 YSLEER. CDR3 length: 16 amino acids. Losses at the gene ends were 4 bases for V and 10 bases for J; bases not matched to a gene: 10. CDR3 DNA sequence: TGCGCCAGCAGCCGGGACCGACAGGGGGCAGGCTCACCCCTCCACTTT. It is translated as CASSRDRQGAGSPLHF.

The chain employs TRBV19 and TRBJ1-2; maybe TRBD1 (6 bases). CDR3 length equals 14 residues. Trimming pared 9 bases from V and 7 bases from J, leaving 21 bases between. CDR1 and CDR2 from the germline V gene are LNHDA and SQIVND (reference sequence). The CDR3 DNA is TGTGCCAGCCGGGGGGCGGATTTGGGGAGTGGCTACACCTTC. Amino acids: CASRGADLGSGYTF.

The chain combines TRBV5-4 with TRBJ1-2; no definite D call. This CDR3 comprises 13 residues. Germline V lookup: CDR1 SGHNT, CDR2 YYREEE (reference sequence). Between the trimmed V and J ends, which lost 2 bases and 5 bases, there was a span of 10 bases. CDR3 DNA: TGTGCCAGCAGCTTCGGGGAGAATTATGGCTACACCTTC. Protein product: CASSFGENYGYTF.

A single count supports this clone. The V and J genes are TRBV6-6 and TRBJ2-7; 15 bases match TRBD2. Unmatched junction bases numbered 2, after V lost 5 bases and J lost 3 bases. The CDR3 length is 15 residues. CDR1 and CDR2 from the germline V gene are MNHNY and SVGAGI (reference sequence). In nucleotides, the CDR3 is TGTGCCAGCAGTGGGACTAGCGGGAGGATCTACGAGCAGTACTTC. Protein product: CASSGTSGRIYEQYF.

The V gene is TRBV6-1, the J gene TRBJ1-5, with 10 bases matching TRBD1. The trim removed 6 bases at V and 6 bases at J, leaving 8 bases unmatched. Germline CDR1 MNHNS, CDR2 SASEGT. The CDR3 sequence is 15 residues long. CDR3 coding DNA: TGTGCCAGCAGGGAGACAGGGGGCGCGGGTCAGCCCCAGCATTTT. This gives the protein CASRETGGAGQPQHF.

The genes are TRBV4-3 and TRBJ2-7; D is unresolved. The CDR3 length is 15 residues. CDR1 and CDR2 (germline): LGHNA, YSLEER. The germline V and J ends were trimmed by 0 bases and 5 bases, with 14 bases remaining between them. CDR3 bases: TGCGCCAGCAGCCAAGAATGGGCGTCGGAGCACGAGCAGTACTTC. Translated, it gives CASSQEWASEHEQYF.

The CDR3 loop reads CASRPRGTGTTRYYTQYF. In DNA, the CDR3 is TGTGCCAGCAGGCCCCGGGGGACAGGGACCACCCGTTATTATACGCAGTATTTT. This chain connects TRBV7-2 to TRBJ2-3, with 9 bases matching TRBD1. CDR3 length: 18 amino acids. The V and J ends lost 6 bases and 7 bases, in that order; junction bases with no gene match: 20. Germline CDR1 SGHTA, CDR2 FQGNSA.

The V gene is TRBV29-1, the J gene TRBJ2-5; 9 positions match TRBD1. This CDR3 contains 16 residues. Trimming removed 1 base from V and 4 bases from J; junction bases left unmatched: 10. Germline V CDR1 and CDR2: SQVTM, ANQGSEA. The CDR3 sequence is CSVEGGTGFYGETQYF. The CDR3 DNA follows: TGCAGCGTTGAAGGAGGGACAGGGTTTTATGGAGAGACCCAGTACTTC.

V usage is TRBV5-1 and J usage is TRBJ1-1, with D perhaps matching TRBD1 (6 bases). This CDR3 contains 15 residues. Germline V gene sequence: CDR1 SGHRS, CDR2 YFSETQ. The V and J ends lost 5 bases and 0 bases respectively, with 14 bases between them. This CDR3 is CASRLQGQMNTEAFF. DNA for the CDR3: TGCGCCAGCAGGCTACAGGGTCAAATGAACACTGAAGCTTTCTTT.